There are a few counts of the clone carrying this TCR beta chain. What it binds is unknown. The sample is drawn from a study of beta chain features in type 1 diabetes. Sequenced material consisted of expressed TCRB transcripts (all of the isolated RNA was reverse transcribed). The method was immunoSEQ multiplex PCR; TCRdb's version includes in-frame clones alone and lacks a portion of them. This sample yields roughly 400,000 clones, of which approximately 16% are seen a single time; about 0.018% belongs to the top ten. The study's findings and limits: All four CD4+ subsets of Type 1 diabetes patients contained TCRB CDR3s that were moderately but significantly shorter.

With 7 bases clipped from V and 0 bases from J, the junction kept 9 bases outside the gene matches. Per the germline V gene, CDR1 is SQVTM and CDR2 is ANQGSEA. The CDR3 spans 16 residues. The TCR originated in a woman between 18 and 29 years old in good health. This chain uses TRBV29-1 with TRBJ2-1, with 10 bases that match TRBD2. Material for sequencing was naive CD4+ T cells from blood. The CDR3 protein is CSAGGASGSSYNEQFF. Here the CDR3 DNA reads TGCAGCGCCGGGGGGGCTAGCGGGAGCTCCTACAATGAGCAGTTCTTC.